The next 28 T cell receptor beta chains were all read from a single sample in a study of regulatory T cells in long-lasting Graves disease. CDR3 regions were amplified by Arm-PCR using iRepertoire HTBI primers to build TCR beta libraries. TCRdb redid the calling of the multiplex PCR reads with MiXCR, one entry per CDR3 protein. The sample consists of about 470,000 distinct CDR3 sequences, about a fifth of them appearing once. Time point of the sample: persistent/refractory GD, antithyroid drugs over 5 years with positive TRAb. Researchers made the TCR library from RNA that was extracted from PBMCs. The specimen was peripheral blood mononuclear cells (PBMCs), collected when the disease was refractory, from a patient treated with antithyroid drugs. All receptors derive from a female donor with Graves disease.

This clonotype turned up a few times. The V call is TRBV19, the J call TRBJ1-2; D unresolved. Germline lookup yields CDR1 LNHDA and CDR2 SQIVND (reference sequence). There are 17 residues in the CDR3. The ends were cut back, 5 bases at V and 0 bases at J, with 19 bases in the middle. Written as DNA, the CDR3 is TGTGCCAGTAGTTCCCTCGGACGGAATAGAACTAACTATGGCTACACCTTC. It translates to CASSSLGRNRTNYGYTF.

The J gene is TRBJ1-3, the V gene TRBV5-6; 7 positions match TRBD1. This CDR3 is 15 amino acids long. Germline V lookup: CDR1 SGHDT, CDR2 YYEEEE. Trimming at V came to 5 bases and at J to 4 bases, leaving 9 bases not matched to a gene. CDR3 coding DNA: TGTGCCAGCAGTCCGACAGGGATGCCGGGAAACACCATATATTTT. It codes for CASSPTGMPGNTIYF.

V usage is TRBV20-1 and J usage is TRBJ2-2; D is ambiguous. Trimming removed 0 bases at V and 4 bases at J, with 6 bases between. Looked up from germline, CDR1 is DFQATT and CDR2 is SNEGSKA (reference sequence). This CDR3 has 13 residues. The CDR3 DNA reads as TGCAGTGCTAGAGATGTGGCCACCGGGGAGCTGTTTTTT. This sequence encodes CSARDVATGELFF.

Many counts were recorded for this clonotype. The V gene is TRBV6-5, the J gene TRBJ2-5, with TRBD2 identical over 12 bases. Per germline, CDR1 MNHEY and CDR2 SVGAGI. The CDR3 consists of 16 residues. The V and J ends lost 4 bases and 0 bases, in that order; junction bases with no gene match: 3. In DNA, the CDR3 is TGTGCCAGCAGTTCCGGACTAGCGGGACACCAAGAGACCCAGTACTTC. Its translation: CASSSGLAGHQETQYF.

As concerns this clonotype: A much larger clone differs by one base, so this may be a read error. The chain employs TRBV28 and TRBJ1-2, with 10 bases aligning to TRBD1. The CDR3 extends over 15 amino acids. CDR1 and CDR2 (germline): MDHEN, SYDVKM. The CDR3 reads CTSSLPGQGGYGYTF. In DNA, the CDR3 is TGTACCAGCAGTTTACCTGGACAGGGGGGCTATGGCTACACCTTC.

This clonotype came up many times. The chain has TRBV6-1 and TRBJ2-7; D is unclear. The V end was cut by 6 bases, the J end by 7 bases, with 10 bases between. Looked up from germline, CDR1 is MNHNS and CDR2 is SASEGT. The CDR3 is made up of 11 amino acids. The CDR3 DNA reads TGTGCCAGCAGGCATGAATGGGAGCAGTACTTC. Its protein product is CASRHEWEQYF.

The rearrangement links TRBV6-1 to TRBJ2-3; 9 bases are shared with TRBD1. V lost 6 bases and J lost 4; bases outside the gene matches: 8. This CDR3 has 15 residues. Germline loops: CDR1 MNHNS, CDR2 SASEGT. The CDR3 loop is CASRQGAALPDTQYF. The CDR3 DNA reads TGTGCCAGCAGACAGGGGGCTGCCCTGCCAGATACGCAGTATTTT.

A few counts support this clonotype. This chain links TRBV30 with TRBJ2-5; a weak D match, TRBD2 (6 bases). The CDR3 consists of 14 residues. Germline lookup yields CDR1 GTSNPN and CDR2 SVGIG (reference sequence). Deletions cut 5 bases from V and 5 bases from J, with 18 bases between. CDR3 amino acids: CAWALLAADETQYF. CDR3 nucleotides: TGTGCCTGGGCCCTACTAGCCGCCGATGAGACCCAGTACTTC.

The CDR3 DNA is TGTGCTAGTGGTTTGGTAATACGAGGGGATTACAATGAGCAGTTCTTC. Its protein is CASGLVIRGDYNEQFF. The chain recombines TRBV12-5 with TRBJ2-1, with D tentatively TRBD1 or TRBD2 (5 bases each). The CDR3 is 16 residues long. V lost 0 bases, J lost 4 bases, and 13 bases lay in between. Per the germline V gene, CDR1 is LGHNT and CDR2 is FRNRAP.

This clonotype showed up many times. The genes are TRBV19 and TRBJ1-2; no clear D. The germline V and J ends were trimmed by 6 bases and 3 bases, with 11 bases remaining between them. Per germline, CDR1 LNHDA and CDR2 SQIVND (reference sequence). This CDR3 is built from 13 residues. The CDR3 region is CASSLPGHYGYTF. CDR3 DNA sequence: TGTGCCAGTAGCCTACCTGGCCACTATGGCTACACCTTC.

This clonotype was picked up many times. V and J are TRBV5-1 and TRBJ1-1, with D maybe TRBD1 (5 bases). The V gene lost 2 bases and the J gene lost 5 bases, with 16 bases spanning the gap. CDR3 length: 15 amino acids. The germline CDR1 and CDR2 sequences are SGHRS and YFSETQ. The CDR3 reads CASSFRDSRRTEAFF. CDR3 nucleotides: TGCGCCAGCAGCTTTAGGGACTCACGACGGACTGAAGCTTTCTTT.

This rearrangement joins TRBV10-3 to TRBJ1-6; 8 bases agree with TRBD1. In germline, CDR1 is ENHRY, CDR2 SYGVKD. Trimming at V came to 3 bases and at J to 9 bases, leaving 16 bases not matched to a gene. The CDR3 consists of 18 residues. CDR3 DNA sequence: TGTGCCATCAGTGAAGCCCAGGGGGCTGTTCCACGAGGTTCACCCCTCCACTTT. It encodes CAISEAQGAVPRGSPLHF.

This clonotype was found many times. The V and J genes are TRBV3-1 and TRBJ2-7; D unclear. V was pared by 0 bases and J by 0 bases, with 9 bases between. This CDR3 comprises 15 residues. Germline lookup yields CDR1 LGHDT and CDR2 YNNKEL (reference sequence). This CDR3 reads CASSQDGRHSYEQYF. CDR3 DNA: TGTGCCAGCAGCCAAGATGGGCGCCACTCCTACGAGCAGTACTTC.

A remark on this clonotype: With a much larger clone just one base away, this may be a read error. V gene TRBV6-6 combines with J gene TRBJ1-2; D is undetermined. Germline V lookup: CDR1 MNHNY, CDR2 SVGAGI (reference sequence). V was clipped by 0 bases and J by 0 bases, with 8 bases between them. The CDR3 loop spans 15 amino acids. The CDR3 DNA reads as TGTGCCAGCAGTTACTCGACGGGAGCTAACTATGGCTACACCTTC. The encoded protein is CASSYSTGANYGYTF.

This clonotype was picked up one time. A much larger clone is a single base away; this may be a read error. The rearrangement links TRBV2 to TRBJ2-7, with D tentatively TRBD2 (6 bases). The CDR3 length is 15 residues. CDR1 is SNHLY, CDR2 FYNNEI, per germline. The CDR3 is CATHGEPAGAYEQYF. CDR3 nucleotides: TGTGCAACCCACGGAGAACCAGCGGGTGCCTACGAGCAGTACTTC.

The V and J genes are TRBV19 and TRBJ2-2; D is ambiguous. CDR3 size: 16 residues. Germline V lookup: CDR1 LNHDA, CDR2 SQIVND (reference sequence). The V end was cut by 3 bases, the J end by 3 bases, with 14 bases between. CDR3: CASSIFYRADTGELFF. The CDR3 nucleotides are TGTGCCAGTAGTATTTTCTACCGGGCCGACACCGGGGAGCTGTTTTTT.

Of note for this clonotype: A much bigger clone sits one base away, suggesting this may be a read error. This chain joins TRBV7-2 and TRBJ2-5; a possible D gene is TRBD2 (5 bases). This CDR3 spans 18 amino acids. V lost 8 bases and J 4 bases, leaving 29 bases between the germline ends. The germline CDR1 and CDR2 sequences are SGHTA and FQGNSA. Here the CDR3 reads CASAPSGGGSVILETQYF. For the CDR3, the DNA is TGTGCCAGCGCCCCCTCGGGTGGAGGTAGCGTAATCCTAGAGACCCAGTACTTC.

The chain joins TRBV4-2 to TRBJ2-5, with D tentatively TRBD2 (6 bases). V lost 3 bases and J 2 bases, leaving 13 bases between the germline ends. This CDR3 has 15 residues. Germline CDR1 and CDR2: LGHNA and YNFKEQ. CDR3 residues: CASSQGGTLQETQYF. The CDR3 DNA is TGTGCCAGCAGCCAGGGGGGAACTTTACAAGAGACCCAGTACTTC.

This clonotype has ten or more counts. The chain is built from TRBV12-3 or TRBV12-4 and TRBJ1-5; 7 bases align to TRBD1. With 6 bases clipped from V and 7 bases from J, the junction kept 9 bases outside the gene matches. The CDR3 is 14 residues long. This chain's CDR3 is CASSLGGGEQPQHF. The CDR3 DNA reads as TGTGCCAGCAGCCTAGGAGGGGGCGAGCAGCCCCAGCATTTT.

This clonotype was seen a few times. The V gene is TRBV30, the J gene TRBJ2-2, with D possibly TRBD1 on 5 matching bases. Germline V gene data show CDR1 as GTSNPN and CDR2 as SVGIG (reference sequence). There are 13 residues in the CDR3. V lost 7 bases, J lost 3 bases, and 12 bases lay in between. The CDR3 sequence: CASTDSYTGELFF. The CDR3 DNA reads as TGTGCCTCTACCGACAGCTACACCGGGGAGCTGTTTTTT.

The table lists this clonotype with a few counts. The V call is TRBV20-1, the J call TRBJ1-4; D may be TRBD1 (6 bases). Trimming removed 3 bases from V and 3 bases from J, with 23 bases in between. The CDR3 spans 18 residues. Germline V gene data show CDR1 as DFQATT and CDR2 as SNEGSKA (reference sequence). The CDR3 spells CSASPARGAKGANEKLFF. In nucleotides, the CDR3 is TGCAGTGCTAGCCCCGCCCGAGGGGCGAAGGGGGCTAATGAAAAACTGTTTTTT.

This clonotype has a handful of counts. The rearrangement links TRBV20-1 to TRBJ2-7, with D perhaps matching TRBD2 (5 bases). Germline V CDR1 and CDR2: DFQATT, SNEGSKA (reference sequence). This CDR3 is built from 13 residues. The V end lost 6 bases, the J end lost 6 bases, and 18 bases lay between the germline ends. The CDR3 sequence is CSATGVTEGEQYF. The CDR3 nucleotides are TGCAGTGCAACCGGGGTCACCGAGGGCGAGCAGTACTTC.

This clonotype was recorded at least ten times. The chain combines TRBV11-2 with TRBJ1-1; 8 bases match TRBD1. This CDR3 is 14 amino acids long. The V segment lost 4 bases and the J segment 5 bases; nucleotides outside the gene matches: 6. CDR1 is SGHAT and CDR2 is FQNNGV in the germline V gene. The CDR3 spells CASSWGQATTEAFF. CDR3 DNA: TGTGCCAGCAGCTGGGGACAGGCTACGACTGAAGCTTTCTTT.

This clonotype occurred a few times. The chain recombines TRBV9 with TRBJ2-5; 7 nucleotides align to TRBD2. This CDR3 comprises 17 residues. From germline, CDR1 is SGDLS and CDR2 YYNGEE. V shed 0 bases, J shed 3 bases, and the junction held 11 bases outside the gene matches. The CDR3 nucleotides read TGTGCCAGCAGCGTAGCTGAGGGACTACCCGGGGAAGAGACCCAGTACTTC. Its translation: CASSVAEGLPGEETQYF.

This clonotype was seen a handful of times. The chain recombines TRBV29-1 with TRBJ2-2; the D call may be TRBD1 or TRBD2 (5 bases each). The V gene's germline CDR1 is SQVTM and CDR2 ANQGSEA. V was cut by 4 bases and J by 6 bases, with 9 bases left in between. There are 12 residues in the CDR3. CDR3 DNA: TGCAGCGTTGTTTGGGGGTCCGGGGAGCTGTTTTTT. Residues: CSVVWGSGELFF.

This clonotype appeared many times. This chain joins TRBV20-1 and TRBJ2-7; TRBD2 aligns across 11 bases. J was trimmed by 4 bases and V by 5 bases; bases with no gene match: 7. This CDR3 comprises 14 residues. The germline V gene encodes CDR1 DFQATT and CDR2 SNEGSKA (reference sequence). The CDR3 sequence is CSALLAGGTYEQYF. The DNA of the CDR3 is TGCAGTGCTTTGCTAGCGGGAGGAACTTACGAGCAGTACTTC.

V gene TRBV6-2 or TRBV6-3 combines with J gene TRBJ1-3, with D perhaps matching TRBD1 (5 bases). The CDR3 is 16 residues long. CDR1 MNHEY and CDR2 SVGEGT come from the germline V gene. V was trimmed by 2 bases and J by 1 base, leaving 12 bases between them. This CDR3 reads CASSYHTQGSGNTIYF. In DNA form, the CDR3 reads TGTGCCAGCAGTTACCATACTCAGGGATCTGGAAACACCATATATTTT.

The rearrangement joins TRBV7-3 to TRBJ2-1; D is undetermined. Germline CDR1 SGHTA, CDR2 FQGTGA. V dropped 5 bases and J dropped 3 bases, with 8 bases sitting between them. This CDR3 is 13 amino acids long. This CDR3 reads CASSPDNYNEQFF. CDR3 in DNA: TGTGCCAGCAGCCCAGACAACTACAATGAGCAGTTCTTC.